This is a list of T cell receptor beta chains from one sample in a study of cytomegalovirus exposure and HLA in healthy donors. The method was immunoSEQ multiplex PCR; TCRdb's version includes in-frame clones alone and lacks a portion of them. In the table there are some 100,000 clones, 65% to 80% of which are singletons. The sample consisted of PBMCs. These receptors all stem from a middle-aged man in good health and CMV-seropositive. Each CDR3 is given with its conserved first and last residue. Each record gives: V gene, J gene, CDR3 length, D gene, clone size, CDR3 DNA, CDR3 protein. The D gene is left open where the match is weak. Some rows have no size entry. The others give once, few or many, or a class for an expanded clone.

v_call: TRBV6-6
j_call: TRBJ1-4
cdr3_length: 14
d_call: .
clone_size: .
cdr3_nt: TGTGCCAGCAGTATCGTTGCAACTAATGAAAAACTGTTTTTT
cdr3_aa: CASSIVATNEKLFF

v_call: TRBV4-3
j_call: TRBJ2-7
cdr3_length: 17
d_call: TRBD2
clone_size: .
cdr3_nt: TGCGCCAGCAGCCGGCAATCCGGGACTAGCGGTGCCTACGAGCAGTACTTC
cdr3_aa: CASSRQSGTSGAYEQYF

v_call: TRBV7-3
j_call: TRBJ2-3
cdr3_length: 13
d_call: .
clone_size: few
cdr3_nt: TGTGCCAGCAGCTCCCTCTTCACAGATACGCAGTATTTT
cdr3_aa: CASSSLFTDTQYF

v_call: TRBV7-3
j_call: TRBJ1-6
cdr3_length: 15
d_call: .
clone_size: .
cdr3_nt: TGTGCCAGCAGCCTCGGGAGGGACTATAATTCACCCCTCCACTTT
cdr3_aa: CASSLGRDYNSPLHF

v_call: TRBV19
j_call: TRBJ2-4
cdr3_length: 15
d_call: TRBD1
clone_size: .
cdr3_nt: TGTGCCAGTAGTATCCAGGGGGCGCGTGGAAACATTCAGTACTTC
cdr3_aa: CASSIQGARGNIQYF

v_call: TRBV5-1
j_call: TRBJ2-7
cdr3_length: 15
d_call: .
clone_size: .
cdr3_nt: TGCGCCAGCAGCTTGGATGGGACAAAAAAATACGAGCAGTACTTC
cdr3_aa: CASSLDGTKKYEQYF

v_call: TRBV28
j_call: TRBJ1-5
cdr3_length: 15
d_call: .
clone_size: .
cdr3_nt: TGTGCCAGCAGTTTAAGGCTAGGGGTCAATCAGCCCCAGCATTTT
cdr3_aa: CASSLRLGVNQPQHF

v_call: TRBV7-2
j_call: TRBJ1-5
cdr3_length: 14
d_call: .
clone_size: .
cdr3_nt: TGTGCCAGCAGTCATACCCGAGGCAATCAGCCCCAGCATTTT
cdr3_aa: CASSHTRGNQPQHF

v_call: TRBV5-1
j_call: TRBJ2-3
cdr3_length: 15
d_call: TRBD1
clone_size: once
cdr3_nt: TGCGCCAGCAGCTTGGGGACAGGGCACACAGATACGCAGTATTTT
cdr3_aa: CASSLGTGHTDTQYF

v_call: TRBV6-5
j_call: TRBJ1-5
cdr3_length: 14
d_call: TRBD1
clone_size: few
cdr3_nt: TGTGCCAGCAGCCGACAGGGAGGCAATCAGCCCCAGCATTTT
cdr3_aa: CASSRQGGNQPQHF

v_call: TRBV28
j_call: TRBJ1-5
cdr3_length: 16
d_call: TRBD1
clone_size: few
cdr3_nt: TGTGCCAGCAGCCGTCCCGGGACAGGGTTTCGTCAGCCCCAGCATTTT
cdr3_aa: CASSRPGTGFRQPQHF

v_call: TRBV6-5
j_call: TRBJ1-3
cdr3_length: 14
d_call: TRBD1
clone_size: once
cdr3_nt: TGTGCCAGCAGGCAGCGGGACAGGGGAAACACCATATATTTT
cdr3_aa: CASRQRDRGNTIYF

v_call: TRBV9
j_call: TRBJ1-6
cdr3_length: 14
d_call: .
clone_size: .
cdr3_nt: TGTGCCAGCAGCGTAACGGGGGAGTATTCACCCCTCCACTTT
cdr3_aa: CASSVTGEYSPLHF

v_call: TRBV15
j_call: TRBJ2-4
cdr3_length: 17
d_call: .
clone_size: .
cdr3_nt: TGTGCCACCTGTGATGAGACGGGCAGGGGCCTTAAAAACATTCAGTACTTC
cdr3_aa: CATCDETGRGLKNIQYF

v_call: TRBV27
j_call: TRBJ2-3
cdr3_length: 16
d_call: TRBD2
clone_size: few
cdr3_nt: TGTGCCAGCAGTTACGGACTAGCGGGGGGGGAAGATACGCAGTATTTT
cdr3_aa: CASSYGLAGGEDTQYF

v_call: TRBV5-4
j_call: TRBJ1-2
cdr3_length: 16
d_call: TRBD1
clone_size: .
cdr3_nt: TGTGCCAGCAGCTTTCCCGGGACAGAGAAGGGACGAGGCTACACCTTC
cdr3_aa: CASSFPGTEKGRGYTF

v_call: TRBV7-8
j_call: TRBJ2-7
cdr3_length: 15
d_call: TRBD1
clone_size: .
cdr3_nt: TGTGCCAGCAGCTTAAACCCGGGACAGTCATACGAGCAGTACTTC
cdr3_aa: CASSLNPGQSYEQYF

v_call: TRBV5-1
j_call: TRBJ1-3
cdr3_length: 17
d_call: TRBD1
clone_size: .
cdr3_nt: TGCGCCAGCAGCTTAGGTTCCAGGACAGGGGCTGGAAACACCATATATTTT
cdr3_aa: CASSLGSRTGAGNTIYF

v_call: TRBV7-3
j_call: TRBJ2-1
cdr3_length: 13
d_call: .
clone_size: few
cdr3_nt: TGTGCCAGCAGCTCCATACAGGGCAATGAGCAGTTCTTC
cdr3_aa: CASSSIQGNEQFF

v_call: TRBV2
j_call: TRBJ2-1
cdr3_length: 13
d_call: .
clone_size: .
cdr3_nt: TGTGCCAGCAGTTGGGGGGAGTTCGGTGAGCAGTTCTTC
cdr3_aa: CASSWGEFGEQFF

v_call: TRBV19
j_call: TRBJ2-3
cdr3_length: 16
d_call: TRBD2
clone_size: few
cdr3_nt: TGTGCCAGTAGTATCCTGGCGGGGGGGCCCACAGATACGCAGTATTTT
cdr3_aa: CASSILAGGPTDTQYF

v_call: TRBV18
j_call: TRBJ2-5
cdr3_length: 15
d_call: .
clone_size: .
cdr3_nt: TGTGCCAGCTCACCTTACGAGACTAGCCAAGAGACCCAGTACTTC
cdr3_aa: CASSPYETSQETQYF